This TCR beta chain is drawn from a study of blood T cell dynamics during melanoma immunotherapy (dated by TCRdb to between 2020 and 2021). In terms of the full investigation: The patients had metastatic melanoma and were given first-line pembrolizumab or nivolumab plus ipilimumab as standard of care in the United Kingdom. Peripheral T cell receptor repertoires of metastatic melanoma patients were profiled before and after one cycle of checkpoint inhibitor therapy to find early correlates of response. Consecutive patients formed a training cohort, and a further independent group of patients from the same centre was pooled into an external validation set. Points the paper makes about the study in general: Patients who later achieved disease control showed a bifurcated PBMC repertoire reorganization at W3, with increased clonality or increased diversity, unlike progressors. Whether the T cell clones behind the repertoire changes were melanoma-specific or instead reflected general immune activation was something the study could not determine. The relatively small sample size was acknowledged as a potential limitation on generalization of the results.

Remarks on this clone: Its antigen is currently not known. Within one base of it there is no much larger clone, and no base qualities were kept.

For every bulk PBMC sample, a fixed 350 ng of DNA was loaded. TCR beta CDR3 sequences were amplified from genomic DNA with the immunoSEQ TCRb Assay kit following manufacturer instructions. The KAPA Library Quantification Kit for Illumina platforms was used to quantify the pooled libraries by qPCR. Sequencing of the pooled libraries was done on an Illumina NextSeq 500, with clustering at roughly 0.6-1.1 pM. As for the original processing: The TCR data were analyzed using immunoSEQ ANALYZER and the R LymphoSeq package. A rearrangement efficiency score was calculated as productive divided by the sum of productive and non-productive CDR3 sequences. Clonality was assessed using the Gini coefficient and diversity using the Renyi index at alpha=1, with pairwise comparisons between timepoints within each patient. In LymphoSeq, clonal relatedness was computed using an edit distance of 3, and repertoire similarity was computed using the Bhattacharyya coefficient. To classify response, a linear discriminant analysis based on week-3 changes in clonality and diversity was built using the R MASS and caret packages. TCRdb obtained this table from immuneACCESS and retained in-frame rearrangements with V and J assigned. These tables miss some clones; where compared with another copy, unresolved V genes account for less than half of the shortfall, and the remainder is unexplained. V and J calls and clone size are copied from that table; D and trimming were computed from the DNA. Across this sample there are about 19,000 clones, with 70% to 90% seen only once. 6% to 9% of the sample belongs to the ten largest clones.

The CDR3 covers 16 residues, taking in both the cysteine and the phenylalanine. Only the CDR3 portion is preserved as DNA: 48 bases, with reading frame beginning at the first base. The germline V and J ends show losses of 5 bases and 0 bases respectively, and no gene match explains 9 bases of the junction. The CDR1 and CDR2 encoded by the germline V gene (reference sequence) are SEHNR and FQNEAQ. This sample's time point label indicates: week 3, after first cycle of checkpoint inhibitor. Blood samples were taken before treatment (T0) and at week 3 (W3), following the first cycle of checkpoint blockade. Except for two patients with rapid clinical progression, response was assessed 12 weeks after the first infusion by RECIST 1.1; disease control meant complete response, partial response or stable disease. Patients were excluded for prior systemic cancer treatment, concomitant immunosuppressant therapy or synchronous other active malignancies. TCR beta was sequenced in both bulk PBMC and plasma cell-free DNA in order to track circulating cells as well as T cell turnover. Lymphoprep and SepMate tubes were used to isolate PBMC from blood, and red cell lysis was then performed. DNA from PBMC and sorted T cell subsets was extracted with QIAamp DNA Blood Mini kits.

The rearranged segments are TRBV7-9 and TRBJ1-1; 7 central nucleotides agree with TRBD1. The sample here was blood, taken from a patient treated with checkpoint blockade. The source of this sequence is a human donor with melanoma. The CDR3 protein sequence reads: CASSPPTGIMNTEAFF. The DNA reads TGTGCCAGCAGCCCCCCGACAGGGATCATGAACACTGAAGCTTTCTTT.